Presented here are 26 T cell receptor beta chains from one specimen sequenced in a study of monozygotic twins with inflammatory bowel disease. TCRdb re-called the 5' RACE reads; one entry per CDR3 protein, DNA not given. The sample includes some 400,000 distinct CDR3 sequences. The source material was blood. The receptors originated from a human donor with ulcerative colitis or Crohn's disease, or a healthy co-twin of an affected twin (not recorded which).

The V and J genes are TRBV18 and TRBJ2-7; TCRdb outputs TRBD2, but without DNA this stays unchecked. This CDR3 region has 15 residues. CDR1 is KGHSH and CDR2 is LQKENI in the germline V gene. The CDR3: CASSPGTINSYEQYF.

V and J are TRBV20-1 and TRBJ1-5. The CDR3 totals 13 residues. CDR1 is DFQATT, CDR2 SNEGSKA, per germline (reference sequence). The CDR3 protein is CSATDGSNQPQHF.

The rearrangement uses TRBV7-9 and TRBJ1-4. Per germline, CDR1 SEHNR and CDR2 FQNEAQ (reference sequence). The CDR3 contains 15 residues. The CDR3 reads CASSLGDTTNEKLFF.

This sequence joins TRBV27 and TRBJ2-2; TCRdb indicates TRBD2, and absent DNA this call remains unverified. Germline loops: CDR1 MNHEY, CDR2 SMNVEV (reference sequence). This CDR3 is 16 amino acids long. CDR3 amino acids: CASSRSGIQNTGELFF.

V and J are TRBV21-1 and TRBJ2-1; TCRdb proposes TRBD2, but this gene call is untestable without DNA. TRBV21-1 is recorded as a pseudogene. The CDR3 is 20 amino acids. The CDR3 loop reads CASSKAPGPTRDLSYNEQFF.

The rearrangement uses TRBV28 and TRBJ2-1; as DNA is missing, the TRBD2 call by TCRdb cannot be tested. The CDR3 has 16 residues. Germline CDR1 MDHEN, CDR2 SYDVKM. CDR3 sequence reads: CASSSGTSGRGNEQFF.

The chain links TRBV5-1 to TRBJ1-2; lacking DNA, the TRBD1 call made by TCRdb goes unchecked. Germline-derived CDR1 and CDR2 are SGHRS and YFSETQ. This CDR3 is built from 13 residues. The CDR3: CASGYGTSYGYTF.

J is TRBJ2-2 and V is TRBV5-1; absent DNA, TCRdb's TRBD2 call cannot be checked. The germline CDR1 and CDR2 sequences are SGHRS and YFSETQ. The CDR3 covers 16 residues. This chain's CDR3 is CASSLQGPSNTGELFF.

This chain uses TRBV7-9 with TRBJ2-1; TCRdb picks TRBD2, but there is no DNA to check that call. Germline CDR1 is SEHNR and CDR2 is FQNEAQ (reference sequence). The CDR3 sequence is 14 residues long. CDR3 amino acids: CASMLTLAGNEQFF.

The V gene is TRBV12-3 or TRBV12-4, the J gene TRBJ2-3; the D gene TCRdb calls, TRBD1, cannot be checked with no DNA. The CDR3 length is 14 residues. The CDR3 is CASSGARGRDTQYF.

The CDR3 is CASSPLGGAVTDTQYF. The genes are TRBV5-1 and TRBJ2-3; lacking DNA, the TRBD1 call made by TCRdb goes unchecked. The germline V gene encodes CDR1 SGHRS and CDR2 YFSETQ. The CDR3 contains 16 residues.

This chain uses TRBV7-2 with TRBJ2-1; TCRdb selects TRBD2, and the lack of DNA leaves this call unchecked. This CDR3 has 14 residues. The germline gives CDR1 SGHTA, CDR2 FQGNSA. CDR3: CASARGGRLNEQFF.

The CDR3 protein is CASSLVGTDYEQYF. The rearrangement uses TRBV5-1 and TRBJ2-7; lacking DNA, the TRBD1 call made by TCRdb goes unchecked. Germline V CDR1 and CDR2: SGHRS, YFSETQ. CDR3 length equals 14 residues.

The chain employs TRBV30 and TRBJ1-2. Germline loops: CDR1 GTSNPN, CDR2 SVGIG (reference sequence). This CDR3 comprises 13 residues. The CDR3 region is CAWMIDTNYGYTF.

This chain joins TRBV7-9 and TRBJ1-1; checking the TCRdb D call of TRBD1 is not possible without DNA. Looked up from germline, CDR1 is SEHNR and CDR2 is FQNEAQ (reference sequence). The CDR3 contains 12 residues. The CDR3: CASSHGGGKAFF.

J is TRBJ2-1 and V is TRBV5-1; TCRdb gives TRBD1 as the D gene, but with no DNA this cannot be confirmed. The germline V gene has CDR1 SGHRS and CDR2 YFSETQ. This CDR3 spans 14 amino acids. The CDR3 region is CASSFPPGYNEQFF.

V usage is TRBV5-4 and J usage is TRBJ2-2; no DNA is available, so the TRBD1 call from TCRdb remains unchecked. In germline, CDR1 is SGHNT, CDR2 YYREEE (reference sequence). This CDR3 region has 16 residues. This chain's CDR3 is CASSSGQGSHTGELFF.

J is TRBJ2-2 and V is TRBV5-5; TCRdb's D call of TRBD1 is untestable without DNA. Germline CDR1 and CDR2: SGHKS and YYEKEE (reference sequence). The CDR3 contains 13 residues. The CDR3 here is CASSRDITGELFF.

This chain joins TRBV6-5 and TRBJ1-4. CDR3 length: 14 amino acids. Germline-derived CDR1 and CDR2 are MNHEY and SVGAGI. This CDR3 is CASSFGQTNEKLFF.

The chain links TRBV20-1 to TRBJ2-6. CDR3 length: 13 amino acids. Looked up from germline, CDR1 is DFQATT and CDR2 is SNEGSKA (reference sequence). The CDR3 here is CSASIPGANVLTF.

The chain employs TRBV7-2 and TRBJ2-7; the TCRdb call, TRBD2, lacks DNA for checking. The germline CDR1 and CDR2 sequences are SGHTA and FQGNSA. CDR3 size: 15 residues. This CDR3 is CASSFTSGGPGEQYF.

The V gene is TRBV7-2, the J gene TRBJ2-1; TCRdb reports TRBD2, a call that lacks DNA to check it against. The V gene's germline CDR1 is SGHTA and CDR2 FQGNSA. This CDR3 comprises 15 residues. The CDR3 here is CASRSAGLGGNEQFF.

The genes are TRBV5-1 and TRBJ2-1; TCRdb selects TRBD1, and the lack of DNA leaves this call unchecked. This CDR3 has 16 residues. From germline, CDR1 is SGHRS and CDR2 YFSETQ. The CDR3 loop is CASSLEGQASSNEQFF.

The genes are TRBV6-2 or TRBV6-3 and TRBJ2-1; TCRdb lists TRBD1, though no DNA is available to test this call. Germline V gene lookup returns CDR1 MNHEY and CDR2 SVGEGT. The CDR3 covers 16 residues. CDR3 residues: CASRNGGSTLYNEQFF.

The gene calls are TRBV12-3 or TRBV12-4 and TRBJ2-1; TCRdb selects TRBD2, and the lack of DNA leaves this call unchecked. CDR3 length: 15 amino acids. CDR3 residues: CASSPLAGSYNEQFF.

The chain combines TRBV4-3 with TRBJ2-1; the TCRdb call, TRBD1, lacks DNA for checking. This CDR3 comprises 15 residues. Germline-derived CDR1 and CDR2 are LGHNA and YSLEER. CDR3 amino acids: CASSQEDRYYNEQFF.